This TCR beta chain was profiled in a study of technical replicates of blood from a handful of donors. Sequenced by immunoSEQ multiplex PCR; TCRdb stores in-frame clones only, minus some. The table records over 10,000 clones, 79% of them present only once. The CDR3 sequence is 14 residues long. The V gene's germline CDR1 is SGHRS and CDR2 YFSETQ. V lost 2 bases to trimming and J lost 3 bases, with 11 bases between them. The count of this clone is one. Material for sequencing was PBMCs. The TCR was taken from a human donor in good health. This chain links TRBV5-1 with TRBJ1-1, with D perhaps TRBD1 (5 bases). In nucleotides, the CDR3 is TGCGCCAGCAGCTTTGTGGGGCAGGACACTGAAGCTTTCTTT. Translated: CASSFVGQDTEAFF.